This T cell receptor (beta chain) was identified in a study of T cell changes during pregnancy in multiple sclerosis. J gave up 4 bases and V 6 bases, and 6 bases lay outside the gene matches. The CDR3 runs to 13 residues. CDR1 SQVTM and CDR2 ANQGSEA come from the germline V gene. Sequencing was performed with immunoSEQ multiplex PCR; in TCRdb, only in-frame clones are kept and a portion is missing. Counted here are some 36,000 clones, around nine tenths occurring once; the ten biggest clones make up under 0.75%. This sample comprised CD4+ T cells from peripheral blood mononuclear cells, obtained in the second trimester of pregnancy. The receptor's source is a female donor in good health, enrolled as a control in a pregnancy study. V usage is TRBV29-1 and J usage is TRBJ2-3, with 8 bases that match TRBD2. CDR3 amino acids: CSVGLGAADTQYF. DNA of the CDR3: TGCAGCGTGGGACTAGGAGCAGCAGATACGCAGTATTTT.